This T cell receptor (beta chain) was captured in a study of identical twins. Study-level points and caveats: The same donors were not followed; conclusions instead depended on cross-sectional statistical analysis. Insertion counts were lower in abundant cord blood beta clonotypes, a trend that memory repertoires did not show.

Every donor was a healthy Caucasian. Trimming cost V 5 bases and J 0 bases, with 8 bases left between them. The CDR3 has 14 residues. With respect to this clonotype: Its cognate antigen is unknown.

MiXCR, run by TCRdb on the 5' RACE reads, gives a single entry per CDR3 protein. The table shows 300,000 to 350,000 distinct CDR3 sequences, with approximately 13% occurring only once. These data were likewise used in another study, on yellow fever vaccine responses in identical twins. That paper adds: Each twin's T cell response to the vaccine was reported to look partly convergent and partly personalized.

The sequence came from a woman aged 18 to 35 in good health. Sequenced sample: CD8+ T cells sorted from blood. V gene TRBV12-3 or TRBV12-4 combines with J gene TRBJ1-5; D gene ambiguous. Written as DNA, the CDR3 is TGTGCCAGCAGTGGCAGGAGTAGCAATCAGCCCCAGCATTTT. This gives the protein CASSGRSSNQPQHF.